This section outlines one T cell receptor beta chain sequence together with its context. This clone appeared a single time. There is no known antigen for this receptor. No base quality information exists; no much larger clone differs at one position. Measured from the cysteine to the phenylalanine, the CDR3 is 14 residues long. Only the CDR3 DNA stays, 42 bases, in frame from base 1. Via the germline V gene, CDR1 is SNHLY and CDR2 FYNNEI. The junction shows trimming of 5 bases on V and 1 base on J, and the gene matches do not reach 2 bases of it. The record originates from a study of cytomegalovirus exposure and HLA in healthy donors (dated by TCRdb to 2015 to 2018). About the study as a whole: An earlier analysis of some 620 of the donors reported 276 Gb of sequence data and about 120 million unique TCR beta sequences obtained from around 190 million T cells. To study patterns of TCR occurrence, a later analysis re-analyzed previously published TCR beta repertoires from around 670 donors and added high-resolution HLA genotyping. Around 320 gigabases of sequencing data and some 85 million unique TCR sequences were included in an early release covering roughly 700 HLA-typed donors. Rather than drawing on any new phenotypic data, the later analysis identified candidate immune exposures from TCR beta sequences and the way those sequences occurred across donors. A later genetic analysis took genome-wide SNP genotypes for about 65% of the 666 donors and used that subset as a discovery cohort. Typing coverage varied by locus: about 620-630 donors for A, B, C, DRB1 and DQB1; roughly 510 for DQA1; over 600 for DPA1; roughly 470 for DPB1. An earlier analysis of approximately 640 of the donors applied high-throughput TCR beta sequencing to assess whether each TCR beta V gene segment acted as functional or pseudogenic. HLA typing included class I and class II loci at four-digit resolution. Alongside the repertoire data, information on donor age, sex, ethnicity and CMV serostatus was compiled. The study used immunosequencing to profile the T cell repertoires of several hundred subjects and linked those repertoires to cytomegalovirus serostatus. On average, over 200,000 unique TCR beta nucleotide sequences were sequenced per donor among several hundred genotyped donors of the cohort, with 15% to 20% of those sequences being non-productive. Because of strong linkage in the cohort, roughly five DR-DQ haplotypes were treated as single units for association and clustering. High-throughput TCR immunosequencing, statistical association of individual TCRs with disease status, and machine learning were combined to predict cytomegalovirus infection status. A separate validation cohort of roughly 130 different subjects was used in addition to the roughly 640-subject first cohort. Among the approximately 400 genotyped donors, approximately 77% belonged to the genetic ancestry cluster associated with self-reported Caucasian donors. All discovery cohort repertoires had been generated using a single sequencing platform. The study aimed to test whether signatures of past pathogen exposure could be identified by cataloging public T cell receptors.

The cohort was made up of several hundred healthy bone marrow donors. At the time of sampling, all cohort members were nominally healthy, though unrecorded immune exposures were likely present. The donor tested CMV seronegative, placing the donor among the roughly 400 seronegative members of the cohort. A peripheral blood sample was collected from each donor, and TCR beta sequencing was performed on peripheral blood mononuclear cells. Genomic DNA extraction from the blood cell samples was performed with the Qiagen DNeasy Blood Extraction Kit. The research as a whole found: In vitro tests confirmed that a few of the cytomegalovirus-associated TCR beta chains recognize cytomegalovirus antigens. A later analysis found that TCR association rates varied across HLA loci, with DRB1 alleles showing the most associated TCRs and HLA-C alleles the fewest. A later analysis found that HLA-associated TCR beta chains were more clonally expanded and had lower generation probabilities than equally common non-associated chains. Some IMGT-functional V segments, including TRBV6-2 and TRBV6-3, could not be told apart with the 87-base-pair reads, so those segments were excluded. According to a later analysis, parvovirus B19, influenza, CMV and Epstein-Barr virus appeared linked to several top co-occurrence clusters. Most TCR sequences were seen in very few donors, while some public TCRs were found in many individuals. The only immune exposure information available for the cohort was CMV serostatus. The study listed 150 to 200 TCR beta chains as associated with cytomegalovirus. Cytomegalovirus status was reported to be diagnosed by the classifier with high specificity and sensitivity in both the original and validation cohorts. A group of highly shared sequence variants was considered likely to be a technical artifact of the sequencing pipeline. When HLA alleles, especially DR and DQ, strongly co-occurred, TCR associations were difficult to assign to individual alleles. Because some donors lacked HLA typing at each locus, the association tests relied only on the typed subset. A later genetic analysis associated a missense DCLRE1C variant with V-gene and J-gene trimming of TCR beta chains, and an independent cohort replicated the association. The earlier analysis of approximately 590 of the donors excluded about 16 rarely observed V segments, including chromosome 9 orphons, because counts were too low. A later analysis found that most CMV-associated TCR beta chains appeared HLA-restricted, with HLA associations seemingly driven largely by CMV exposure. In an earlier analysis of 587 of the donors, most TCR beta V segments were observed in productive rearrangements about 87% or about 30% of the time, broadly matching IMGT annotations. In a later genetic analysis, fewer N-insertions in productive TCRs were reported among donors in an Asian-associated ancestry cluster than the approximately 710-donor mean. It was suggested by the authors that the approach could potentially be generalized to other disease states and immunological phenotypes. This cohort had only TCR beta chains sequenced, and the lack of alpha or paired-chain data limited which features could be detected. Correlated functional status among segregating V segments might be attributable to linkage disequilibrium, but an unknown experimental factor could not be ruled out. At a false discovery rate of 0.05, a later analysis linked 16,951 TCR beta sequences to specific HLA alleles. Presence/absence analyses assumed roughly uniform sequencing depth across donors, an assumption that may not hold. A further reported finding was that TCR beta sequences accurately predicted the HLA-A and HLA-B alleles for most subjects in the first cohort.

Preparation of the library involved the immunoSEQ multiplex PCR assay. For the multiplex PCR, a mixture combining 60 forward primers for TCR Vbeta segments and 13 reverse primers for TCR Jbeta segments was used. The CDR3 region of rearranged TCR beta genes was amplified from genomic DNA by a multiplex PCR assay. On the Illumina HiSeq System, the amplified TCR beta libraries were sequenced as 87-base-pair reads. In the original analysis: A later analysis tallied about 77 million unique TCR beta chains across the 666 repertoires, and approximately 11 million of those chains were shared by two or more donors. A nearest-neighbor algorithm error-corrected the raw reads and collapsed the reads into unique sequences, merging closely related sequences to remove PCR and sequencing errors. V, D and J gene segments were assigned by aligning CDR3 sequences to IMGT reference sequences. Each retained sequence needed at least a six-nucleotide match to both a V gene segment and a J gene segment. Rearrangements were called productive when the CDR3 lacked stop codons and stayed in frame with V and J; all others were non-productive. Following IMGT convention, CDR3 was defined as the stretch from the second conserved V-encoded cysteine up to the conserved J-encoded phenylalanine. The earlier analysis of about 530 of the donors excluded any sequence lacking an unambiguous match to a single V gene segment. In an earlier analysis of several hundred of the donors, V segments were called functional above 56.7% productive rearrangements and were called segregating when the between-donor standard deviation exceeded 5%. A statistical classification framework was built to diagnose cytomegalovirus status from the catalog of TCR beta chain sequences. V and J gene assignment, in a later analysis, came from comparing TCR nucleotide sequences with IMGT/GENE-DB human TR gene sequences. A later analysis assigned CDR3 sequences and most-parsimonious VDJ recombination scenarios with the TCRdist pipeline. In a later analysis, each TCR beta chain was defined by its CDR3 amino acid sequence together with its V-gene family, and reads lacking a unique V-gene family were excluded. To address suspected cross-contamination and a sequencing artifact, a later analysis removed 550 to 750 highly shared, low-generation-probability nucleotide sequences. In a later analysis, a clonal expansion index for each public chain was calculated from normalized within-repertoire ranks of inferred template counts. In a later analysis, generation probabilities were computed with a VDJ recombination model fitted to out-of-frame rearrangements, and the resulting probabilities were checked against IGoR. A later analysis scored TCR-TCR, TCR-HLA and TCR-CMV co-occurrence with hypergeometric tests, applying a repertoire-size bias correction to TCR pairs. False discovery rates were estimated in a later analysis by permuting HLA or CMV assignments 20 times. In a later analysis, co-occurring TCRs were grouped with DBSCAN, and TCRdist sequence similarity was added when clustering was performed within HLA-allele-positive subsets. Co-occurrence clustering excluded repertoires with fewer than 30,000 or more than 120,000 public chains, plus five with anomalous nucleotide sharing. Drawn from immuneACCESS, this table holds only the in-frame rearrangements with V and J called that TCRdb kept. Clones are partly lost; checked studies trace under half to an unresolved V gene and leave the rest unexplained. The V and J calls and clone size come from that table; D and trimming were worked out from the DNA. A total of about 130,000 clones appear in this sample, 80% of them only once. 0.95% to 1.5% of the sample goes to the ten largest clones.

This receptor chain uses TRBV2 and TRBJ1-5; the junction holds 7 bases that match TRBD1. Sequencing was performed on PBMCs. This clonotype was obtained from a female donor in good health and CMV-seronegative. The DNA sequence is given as TGTGCCAGCAGTCAGGACAGGAGCAATCAGCCCCAGCATTTT. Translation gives CASSQDRSNQPQHF.